This TCR beta chain comes out of a study of T cell responses to AZD1222 COVID-19 vaccine. Findings and caveats of the study: Donors were largely white British and mainly female; clonal diversity was possibly underestimated. Two AZD1222 doses significantly raised spike-specific TCR breadth and depth over controls. The peak T cell response came first, and repertoires were sampled only after it. Seropositivity was recorded at baseline in only 6 or 7 AZD1222 recipients.

The CDR3 is made up of 12 amino acids. From germline, CDR1 is PRHDT and CDR2 FYEKMQ (reference sequence). V was pared by 5 bases and J by 5 bases, with 6 bases between. Produced via immunoSEQ multiplex PCR; TCRdb's table is partial and in-frame only. Here the sample spans 200,000 or so clones, 85% to 95% being singletons. Comment on this clone: Antigen unknown.

The input for sequencing was peripheral blood, taken 28 days after the second AZD1222 dose. This chain uses TRBV13 with TRBJ2-2, with unresolved D. The clonotype was recovered from an adult who received the AZD1222 COVID-19 vaccine. The DNA for the CDR3 is TGTGCCAGCAGCCCCGGAACCGGGGAGCTGTTTTTT. This encodes CASSPGTGELFF.